This T cell receptor beta chain originates from a study of T cell responses to AZD1222 COVID-19 vaccine. The method was immunoSEQ multiplex PCR; TCRdb's version includes in-frame clones alone and lacks a portion of them. The sample gives about 160,000 clones, around 90% of which show up once; around 3.1% is in the top ten. The study, taken as a whole, reports: It was only after the peak T cell response that any repertoires were sampled. After two AZD1222 doses, spike-specific TCR breadth and depth rose versus day 0.

As regards this clone: Its antigen remains unidentified.

V lost 5 bases and J 2 bases, leaving 10 bases between the germline ends. The CDR3 runs to 13 residues. Germline V gene data show CDR1 as LNHDA and CDR2 as SQIVND (reference sequence). The input for sequencing was peripheral blood, taken 28 days after the second AZD1222 dose. This TCR derives from an adult who received the AZD1222 COVID-19 vaccine. The gene calls are TRBV19 and TRBJ2-7; TRBD1 is a possible D gene (6 bases). The CDR3 region has the DNA TGTGCCAGTAGTGATGGACAGCCCTACGAGCAGTACTTC. Its protein is CASSDGQPYEQYF.